This is a list of T cell receptor beta chains from one sample in a study of control samples from healthy donors and cancer patients. Method: immunoSEQ multiplex PCR; TCRdb's copy keeps in-frame clones and lacks some. The table records some 110,000 clones, around 87% of them present only once. Material for sequencing was PBMCs. Receptors were obtained from a woman in her forties or fifties with colorectal cancer. Each CDR3 is given with its conserved first and last residue. Fields, in order: CDR3 protein, V gene, J gene.

CDR3: CASSFSGANVLTF
V: TRBV7-9
J: TRBJ2-6

CDR3: CASSQGHRPYEQYF
V: TRBV5-5
J: TRBJ2-7

CDR3: CASYPGQGLSEQYF
V: TRBV6-5
J: TRBJ2-7

CDR3: CASSQRDSPAREQYF
V: TRBV14
J: TRBJ2-7

CDR3: CASSPILGQGVRETQYF
V: TRBV5-1
J: TRBJ2-5

CDR3: CASSPLRRGVGETQYF
V: TRBV7-9
J: TRBJ2-5

CDR3: CATSDGPAEQFF
V: TRBV24-1
J: TRBJ2-1

CDR3: CASRRLGQGAEQYF
V: TRBV6-5
J: TRBJ2-7

CDR3: CASSYSGGEQYF
V: TRBV6-5
J: TRBJ2-7

CDR3: CASSPRQGENTEAFF
V: TRBV18
J: TRBJ1-1

CDR3: CASSRGTSGSLVTDTQYF
V: TRBV5-1
J: TRBJ2-3

CDR3: CAWRRGSRYEQYF
V: TRBV30
J: TRBJ2-7

CDR3: CASSQGGFADSYNEQFF
V: TRBV3-1/TRBV3-2
J: NA

CDR3: CASRPYRGGRELFF
V: TRBV28
J: TRBJ2-2

CDR3: CASSLVYLRGGSGNTIYF
V: TRBV7-9
J: TRBJ1-3

CDR3: CASSLRQSNEKLFF
V: TRBV5-1
J: TRBJ1-4

CDR3: CASSLGLTNEKLFF
V: TRBV28
J: TRBJ1-4

CDR3: CASSPDRGWGYTF
V: TRBV7-2
J: TRBJ1-2

CDR3: CASSQGYMDQGEKLFF
V: TRBV3-1/TRBV3-2
J: TRBJ1-4

CDR3: CASSLSLGINNEQFF
V: TRBV3-1/TRBV3-2
J: TRBJ2-1

CDR3: CASSMRRLNTGELFF
V: TRBV19
J: TRBJ2-2

CDR3: CASSLKGADTEAFF
V: TRBV11-2
J: TRBJ1-1

CDR3: CASRPDFTDTQYF
V: TRBV7-8
J: TRBJ2-3

CDR3: CASSEQGYGEQFF
V: TRBV6-1
J: TRBJ2-1

CDR3: CASSEADRGKLFF
V: TRBV2
J: TRBJ1-4

CDR3: CASKKATEAFF
V: TRBV27
J: TRBJ1-1

CDR3: CASSIGADSPLHF
V: TRBV19
J: TRBJ1-6

CDR3: CASSIVGTQETQYF
V: TRBV19
J: TRBJ2-5

CDR3: CASKQTDNSPLHF
V: TRBV6-5
J: TRBJ1-6

CDR3: CASSDRRGRNTDTQYF
V: TRBV6-1
J: TRBJ2-3

CDR3: CASSLSVRGGTEAFF
V: TRBV28
J: TRBJ1-1

CDR3: CASSRTGTHGYTF
V: TRBV5-6
J: TRBJ1-2

CDR3: CSADHGTEAFF
V: TRBV29-1
J: TRBJ1-1

CDR3: CASTGPGQGQETQYF
V: TRBV19
J: TRBJ2-5

CDR3: CASSERGRNSPLHF
V: TRBV10-1
J: TRBJ1-6

CDR3: CASRKKRMNTGELFF
V: TRBV27
J: TRBJ2-2

CDR3: CASSLGQGRTGELFF
V: TRBV7-3
J: TRBJ2-2

CDR3: CASIKEDSPYEQYF
V: TRBV25-1
J: TRBJ2-7

CDR3: CSVRIGWDSSYEQYF
V: TRBV29-1
J: TRBJ2-7

CDR3: CASRVGVYAEAFF
V: TRBV2
J: TRBJ1-1

CDR3: CASSLEVAGGPAQYF
V: TRBV7-2
J: TRBJ2-5

CDR3: CASGSITSGRANNEQFF
V: TRBV12-5
J: TRBJ2-1